The 26 T cell receptor beta chains in this list originate from one sample, sequenced in a study of blood T cell repertoires in COVID-19. Only in-frame clones appear in the TCRdb table, and some are missing; sequencing was by immunoSEQ multiplex PCR. Of about 140,000 clones in the sample, about 83% are singletons; the top ten hold roughly 15%. The source material was peripheral blood. Receptors originate from a man aged 50 to 60 with acute or convalescent COVID-19.

The CDR3 region has the DNA TGTGCCAGCTCACTTCGAGTTCCGGACAGGGCGGGTAACTATGGCTACACCTTC. Protein sequence: CASSLRVPDRAGNYGYTF. The rearrangement links TRBV18 to TRBJ1-2, with 8 bases aligning to TRBD1. The length of the CDR3 is 18 residues. Germline CDR1 and CDR2: KGHSH and LQKENI. The V segment lost 4 bases and the J segment 1 base; nucleotides outside the gene matches: 14.

The chain combines TRBV5-6 with TRBJ1-6, with D possibly TRBD1 on 6 matching bases. Germline lookup yields CDR1 SGHDT and CDR2 YYEEEE. CDR3 length: 15 amino acids. The V end was cut by 0 bases, the J end by 7 bases, with 11 bases between. DNA for the CDR3: TGTGCCAGCAGCTTGGAGGACAGAGAGAATTCACCCCTCCACTTT. It specifies CASSLEDRENSPLHF.

The chain is built from TRBV10-3 and TRBJ2-7; 7 nucleotides line up with TRBD1. J was trimmed by 2 bases and V by 2 bases; bases with no gene match: 3. Looked up from germline, CDR1 is ENHRY and CDR2 is SYGVKD. The CDR3 consists of 14 residues. The CDR3: CAISEDRDAYEQYF. CDR3 in DNA: TGTGCCATCAGTGAGGACAGGGACGCCTACGAGCAGTACTTC.

This clone was observed once. The chain joins TRBV2 to TRBJ2-7; 7 bases agree with TRBD1. V shed 0 bases and J 1 base; nucleotides not matched to a gene: 3. The germline gives CDR1 SNHLY, CDR2 FYNNEI. This CDR3 has 15 residues. The CDR3: CASSEALGQSYEQYF. The CDR3 region has the DNA TGTGCCAGCAGTGAAGCCTTGGGACAGTCCTACGAGCAGTACTTC. Drawing the rest from reference TRBV2 and TRBJ2-7, the complete variable domain is EPEVTQTPSHQVTQMGQEVILRCVPISNHLYFYWYRQILGQKVEFLVSFYNNEISEKSEIFDDQFSVERPDGSNFTLKIRSTKLEDSAMYFCASSEALGQSYEQYFGPGTRLTVT.

The chain couples TRBV10-2 to TRBJ2-6; maybe TRBD1 (6 bases). V lost 7 bases and J lost 0, with 19 bases in between. The CDR3 length is 18 residues. Germline CDR1 reads WSHSY; CDR2 reads SAAADI. The CDR3 bases are TGCGCCAGCACGACCTCCGGGACATCCCACTCTGGGGCCAACGTCCTGACTTTC. Protein product: CASTTSGTSHSGANVLTF.

This clone was seen only a few times. The chain couples TRBV7-3 to TRBJ2-3, with 10 bases aligning to TRBD1. Unmatched junction bases numbered 8, after V lost 5 bases and J lost 3 bases. In germline, CDR1 is SGHTA, CDR2 FQGTGA. This CDR3 region has 16 residues. Here the CDR3 reads CASSTSPGQGTDTQYF. In DNA form, the CDR3 reads TGTGCCAGCAGCACCTCCCCGGGACAGGGGACAGATACGCAGTATTTT. The full variable domain, rest sourced from reference TRBV7-3 and TRBJ2-3, is GAGVSQTPSNKVTEKGKYVELRCDPISGHTALYWYRQSLGQGPEFLIYFQGTGAADDSGLPNDRFFAVRPEGSVSTLKIQRTERGDSAVYLCASSTSPGQGTDTQYFGPGTRLTVL.

This sequence joins TRBV10-3 and TRBJ1-5; no clear D gene. The V and J ends lost 10 bases and 2 bases respectively, with 15 bases between them. CDR3 size: 14 residues. Germline CDR1 reads ENHRY; CDR2 reads SYGVKD. CDR3 loop: CATSLNGGNQPQHF. The DNA of the CDR3 is TGTGCCACCTCGCTTAACGGGGGCAATCAGCCCCAGCATTTT.

The chain recombines TRBV6-5 with TRBJ2-2; the match to TRBD1 covers 9 bases. Germline lookup yields CDR1 MNHEY and CDR2 SVGAGI. The CDR3 is made up of 15 amino acids. Trimming at V came to 6 bases and at J to 0 bases, leaving 2 bases not matched to a gene. In DNA form, the CDR3 reads TGTGCCAGCAGACAGGGGGCGACGAACACCGGGGAGCTGTTTTTT. Translation: CASRQGATNTGELFF.

The V gene is TRBV19, the J gene TRBJ1-6, with a tentative D call TRBD1 (5 bases). This CDR3 is built from 15 residues. V was pared by 2 bases and J by 9 bases, with 14 bases between. Germline V gene lookup returns CDR1 LNHDA and CDR2 SQIVND (reference sequence). The CDR3 DNA reads as TGTGCCAGTAGTATATTGGCCAGGGTAGGTTCACCCCTCCACTTT. Translated, it gives CASSILARVGSPLHF.

The chain uses TRBV19 and TRBJ2-3; perhaps TRBD1 as D (5 bases). Germline V gives CDR1 LNHDA, CDR2 SQIVND (reference sequence). The CDR3 has 13 amino acids. The V and J ends lost 6 bases and 4 bases respectively, with 11 bases between them. In DNA form, the CDR3 reads TGTGCCAGTAGCACAGGTTGGTCAGATACGCAGTATTTT. Translating it yields CASSTGWSDTQYF.

The chain joins TRBV5-1 to TRBJ2-1; TRBD2 aligns across 13 bases. With V trimmed by 6 bases and J by 8 bases, 17 bases remained unmatched. This CDR3 contains 18 residues. In germline, CDR1 is SGHRS, CDR2 YFSETQ. CDR3 in DNA: TGCGCCAGCACCCTACTAGCGGGGGGGCTGGTTTCCAGCGATGAGCAGTTCTTC. This sequence encodes CASTLLAGGLVSSDEQFF.

A few counts support this clone. This sequence joins TRBV29-1 and TRBJ2-1, with TRBD2 as a possible D gene (5 bases). Deletions cut 0 bases from V and 4 bases from J, with 16 bases between. Germline V CDR1 and CDR2: SQVTM, ANQGSEA. CDR3 length equals 16 residues. The CDR3 DNA reads as TGCAGCGTTGAAGATCTGGAGGAAGGTATTTACAATGAGCAGTTCTTC. Encoded protein: CSVEDLEEGIYNEQFF.

The gene calls are TRBV5-1 and TRBJ2-6; TRBD2 matches 10 bases. The germline gives CDR1 SGHRS, CDR2 YFSETQ. The CDR3 is 20 residues long. J lost 0 bases, V lost 2 bases, and 11 bases had no gene match. CDR3 protein: CASSLLGLADFISGANVLTF. CDR3 coding DNA: TGCGCCAGCAGCTTACTCGGACTAGCGGATTTTATCTCTGGGGCCAACGTCCTGACTTTC.

The DNA for the CDR3 is TGTGCCAGCAGTGACTCGCAGGGTGGTGGCTACACCTTC. It is translated as CASSDSQGGGYTF. The rearrangement links TRBV6-4 to TRBJ1-2; D is perhaps TRBD1 (5 bases). CDR1 MRHNA and CDR2 SNTAGT come from the germline V gene. Trimming shortened V by 0 bases and J by 7 bases, and 9 bases separated the two germline ends. This CDR3 is 13 amino acids long.

On this clone itself: The sample has other DNA sequences that encode this CDR3 too. The chain links TRBV24-1 to TRBJ2-3, with TRBD2 as a possible D gene (6 bases). The ends were cut back, 4 bases at V and 4 bases at J, with 11 bases in the middle. CDR3 length equals 14 residues. The germline V gene encodes CDR1 KGHDR and CDR2 SFDVKD. This chain's CDR3 is CATSDRERADTQYF. DNA of the CDR3: TGTGCCACCAGTGACCGGGAGCGAGCAGATACGCAGTATTTT.

This clone has a single count. The chain carries TRBV4-1 and TRBJ1-6, with 7 bases lining up with TRBD1. CDR1 is MGHRA, CDR2 YSYEKL, per germline. CDR3 size: 20 residues. The V and J ends lost 2 bases and 0 bases, in that order; junction bases with no gene match: 13. CDR3 sequence: CASSQSHSTGQSSYNSPLHF. The DNA for the CDR3 is TGCGCCAGCAGCCAATCCCACTCGACAGGGCAGAGCTCCTATAATTCACCCCTCCACTTT.

This chain links TRBV10-3 with TRBJ1-5, with D possibly being TRBD1 (6 bases). The V end lost 2 bases, the J end lost 0 bases, and 17 bases lay between the germline ends. This CDR3 has 18 residues. Germline CDR1 is ENHRY and CDR2 is SYGVKD. The CDR3 is CAISEGQTLTDSNQPQHF. DNA of the CDR3: TGTGCCATCAGTGAGGGACAGACGCTCACCGATAGCAATCAGCCCCAGCATTTT.

The chain recombines TRBV29-1 with TRBJ1-1, with D maybe TRBD1 (5 bases). The CDR3 is made up of 11 amino acids. Germline V lookup: CDR1 SQVTM, CDR2 ANQGSEA. Trimming removed 6 bases from V and 10 bases from J, with 15 bases in between. The CDR3, as DNA: TGCAGCGTGGAAAAAGACAGTCGAGCTTTCTTT. It specifies CSVEKDSRAFF. Variable domain in full (rest from reference TRBV29-1 and TRBJ1-1): SAVISQKPSRDICQRGTSLTIQCQVDSQVTMMFWYRQQPGQSLTLIATANQGSEATYESGFVIDKFPISRPNLTFSTLTVSNMSPEDSSIYLCSVEKDSRAFFGQGTRLTVV.

The chain employs TRBV3-1 (or the pseudogene TRBV3-2) and TRBJ2-3, with a weak D call TRBD1 (6 bases). V was trimmed by 4 bases and J by 0 bases, leaving 11 bases between them. Germline CDR1 is LGHDT and CDR2 is YNNKEL (reference sequence). The CDR3 has 15 amino acids. In nucleotides, the CDR3 is TGTGCCAGCAGCCCGACAGGCTCTAGCACAGATACGCAGTATTTT. Residues: CASSPTGSSTDTQYF.

The chain recombines TRBV13 with TRBJ2-4; TRBD1 matches 9 bases. CDR3 length: 15 residues. Germline-derived CDR1 and CDR2 are PRHDT and FYEKMQ (reference sequence). The V gene end was trimmed by 5 bases and the J gene end by 5 bases; junction bases not matched to a gene: 7. The CDR3 is CASSEAGQGQNIQYF. In nucleotides, the CDR3 is TGTGCCAGCAGCGAGGCGGGACAGGGACAAAACATTCAGTACTTC.

The V call is TRBV6-5, the J call TRBJ2-7; 7 nucleotides match TRBD1. Germline V gene data show CDR1 as MNHEY and CDR2 as SVGAGI. This CDR3 contains 14 residues. V gave up 6 bases and J gave up 1 base; unmatched junction bases: 6. Here the CDR3 reads CASRPDRVSYEQYF. CDR3 DNA: TGTGCCAGCAGGCCCGACAGGGTTTCCTACGAGCAGTACTTC.

The chain combines TRBV6-2 or TRBV6-3 with TRBJ2-2; tentatively, D is TRBD2 (7 bases). Deletions cut 5 bases from V and 4 bases from J, with 17 bases between. CDR1 is MNHEY and CDR2 is SVGEGT in the germline V gene. The CDR3 sequence is 16 residues long. CDR3 DNA sequence: TGTGCCAGCAGTAGGGGGGGCCTATTCGTCACCGGGGAGCTGTTTTTT. Protein product: CASSRGGLFVTGELFF.

The rearrangement joins TRBV6-6 to TRBJ1-6, with D possibly TRBD1 on 5 matching bases. The germline CDR1 and CDR2 sequences are MNHNY and SVGAGI (reference sequence). The length of the CDR3 is 16 residues. The V and J ends lost 6 bases and 6 bases respectively, with 18 bases between them. The CDR3 DNA reads as TGTGCCAGCAGACGGGAAGGAGGGGCCGCTAATTCACCCCTCCACTTT. It codes for CASRREGGAANSPLHF.

The CDR3 coding sequence is TGTGCCAGCAGCTTGGGGGGACAGGAAATGAACACTGAAGCTTTCTTT. This sequence encodes CASSLGGQEMNTEAFF. The chain uses TRBV11-2 and TRBJ1-1, with TRBD1 matching 8 bases. V was pared by 3 bases and J by 0 bases, with 6 bases of the junction left unmatched. Per the germline V gene, CDR1 is SGHAT and CDR2 is FQNNGV. The CDR3 contains 16 residues.

The chain has TRBV5-1 and TRBJ2-3; D is undetermined. Trimming took 1 base from V and 1 from J, leaving 4 bases between them. CDR1 is SGHRS and CDR2 is YFSETQ in the germline V gene. The CDR3 runs to 13 residues. CDR3 DNA sequence: TGCGCCAGCAGCTTGCGAGGCACAGATACGCAGTATTTT. It yields the protein CASSLRGTDTQYF.

The chain has TRBV10-3 and TRBJ1-2, with D maybe TRBD1 (5 bases). The CDR3 sequence is 14 residues long. Germline V CDR1 and CDR2: ENHRY, SYGVKD. Trimming pared 7 bases from V and 3 bases from J, leaving 15 bases between. CDR3 sequence: CAITSTAGDYGYTF. The DNA for the CDR3 is TGTGCCATCACATCGACAGCCGGAGACTATGGCTACACCTTC.